This entry is about one TCR beta chain. As yet, its antigen is unknown. This CDR3 spans 14 amino acids. Germline loops: CDR1 SGHTA, CDR2 FQGNSA. Trimming at V came to 5 bases and at J to 5 bases, leaving 4 bases not matched to a gene. The data originate from a study of cytomegalovirus exposure and HLA in healthy donors. In the PCR, 60 Vbeta and 13 Jbeta primers were used. Clones were sequenced by immunoSEQ multiplex PCR, and TCRdb holds only the in-frame ones, with some missing. The data contain fewer than 60,000 clones, about 71% of them seen just once; the ten biggest clones take up 20% to 25%. Study conclusions and caveats: The classifier, whose performance was assessed in both the original and validation cohorts, reportedly diagnosed cytomegalovirus status with high specificity and sensitivity. As a later analysis revealed, the rate of TCR association differed by HLA locus, with DRB1 most and HLA-C fewest.

Sequenced input: PBMCs. The chain links TRBV7-2 to TRBJ1-3, with 9 positions matching TRBD1. The sequence derives from a woman between 45 and 60 years old in good health and CMV-seropositive. The CDR3 nucleotides read TGTGCCAGCAGCGACACAGGGGGCCGAAACACCATATATTTT. Protein sequence: CASSDTGGRNTIYF.